This TCR beta chain is drawn from a study of T cells after yellow fever vaccination. Whole-study context: SMART-Seq v4 Ultra Low Input prepared libraries from low-cell fractions.

CDR1 and CDR2 (germline): DFQATT, SNEGSKA (reference sequence). The CDR3 is made up of 12 amino acids. Trimming left V 3 bases short and J 2 bases short, with 7 bases between. They built TCR cDNA with 5'RACE template switching, a step that put in a universal primer site and UMIs. MiXCR, run by TCRdb on the 5' RACE reads, gives a single entry per CDR3 protein. The data contain hundreds of thousands of distinct CDR3 sequences, around 3.6% of them singletons. The study's findings and limits: Reappearing after the booster were most of the clones from primary vaccination (around 96% CD4, about 87% CD8).

There are many counts of this clonotype. The antigen is unknown. This receptor was identified in a man younger than 35 who received the YFV17D yellow fever vaccine. The starting material was PBMCs, obtained on the day of the yellow fever booster vaccination. The chain has TRBV20-1 and TRBJ1-1; no reliable D call. CDR3 coding DNA: TGCAGTGCTAGTACGGCCAACACTGAAGCTTTCTTT. Protein sequence: CSASTANTEAFF.